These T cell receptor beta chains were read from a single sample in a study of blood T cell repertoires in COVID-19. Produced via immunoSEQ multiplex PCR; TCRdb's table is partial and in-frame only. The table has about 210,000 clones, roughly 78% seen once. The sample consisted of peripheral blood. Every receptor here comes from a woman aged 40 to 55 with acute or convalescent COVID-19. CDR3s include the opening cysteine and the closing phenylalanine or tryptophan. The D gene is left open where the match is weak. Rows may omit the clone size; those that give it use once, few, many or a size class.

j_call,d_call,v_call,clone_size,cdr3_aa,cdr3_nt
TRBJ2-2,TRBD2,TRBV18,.,CASSPLAPGLALTGELFF,TGTGCCAGCTCACCCCTCGCACCGGGACTAGCGCTGACCGGGGAGCTGTTTTTT
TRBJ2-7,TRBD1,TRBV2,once,CASSSGTGGTYEQYF,TGTGCCAGCAGTTCCGGGACAGGGGGGACCTACGAGCAGTACTTC
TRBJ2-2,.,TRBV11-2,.,CASGRGHFTGELFF,TGTGCCAGCGGCCGGGGACACTTCACCGGGGAGCTGTTTTTT
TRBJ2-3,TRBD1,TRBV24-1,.,CATSDLSRGQSTDTQYF,TGTGCCACCAGTGATTTGTCTAGGGGGCAAAGCACAGATACGCAGTATTTT
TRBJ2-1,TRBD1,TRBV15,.,CATSRSRDSEQFF,TGTGCCACCAGCAGATCCCGGGACAGTGAGCAGTTCTTC
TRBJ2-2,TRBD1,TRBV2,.,CATTGGPTGELFF,TGTGCCACGACAGGGGGCCCCACCGGGGAGCTGTTTTTT
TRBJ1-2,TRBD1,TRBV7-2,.,CASSLAEQGASNYGYTF,TGTGCCAGCAGCTTAGCAGAGCAGGGGGCTTCCAACTATGGCTACACCTTC
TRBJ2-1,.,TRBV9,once,CASSVTSRTEIDEQFF,TGTGCCAGCAGCGTAACCTCGCGGACAGAGATAGATGAGCAGTTCTTC
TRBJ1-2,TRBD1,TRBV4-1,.,CASSQDRSGQGVYGYTF,TGCGCCAGCAGCCAAGATAGATCGGGACAGGGGGTCTATGGCTACACCTTC
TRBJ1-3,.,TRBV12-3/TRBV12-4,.,CASSPSGGNTIYF,TGTGCCAGCAGCCCCTCGGGGGGAAACACCATATATTTT
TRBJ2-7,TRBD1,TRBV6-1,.,CASSELTGLTYEQYF,TGTGCCAGCAGTGAGCTGACAGGGTTAACCTACGAGCAGTACTTC